This T cell receptor (beta chain) was captured by sequencing in a study of T cells in Graves' hyperthyroidism and ophthalmopathy. As concerns this clonotype: The junction departs from germline at one end; a sequencing error may be responsible.

RNA transcripts provided the source from which TCR beta CDR3 regions were amplified. Carried out on the TCR CDR3, a first-round RT-PCR used the HTBI primer set. MiXCR, applied by TCRdb to the multiplex PCR reads, yields one record per CDR3 protein. This sample yields around 350,000 distinct CDR3 sequences, of which 15% to 18% are seen a single time; 28% belongs to the top ten. The TCR sequence derives from a woman aged 18-29 years with Graves' hyperthyroidism that later progressed to Graves' ophthalmopathy. Sample: blood.

The CDR3 DNA reads TGTGCCAGCAGCTTGACTTGGCGGAAACTCTTC. Translating it yields CASSLTWRKLF. The rearrangement links TRBV5-6 to TRBJ2-1; no clear D gene. CDR3 length: 11 residues. Germline loops: CDR1 SGHDT, CDR2 YYEEEE.